This TCR beta chain stems from a study of cytomegalovirus exposure and HLA in healthy donors (dated 2017 in TCRdb). About the study as a whole: An earlier analysis of 587 of the donors reported approximately 260 Gb of sequence data and approximately 120 million unique TCR beta sequences obtained from some 170 million T cells. The aim of the study was to test whether cataloging public T cell receptors could identify signatures of past pathogen exposure. Every repertoire in the discovery cohort had been generated on one and the same sequencing platform. An early release covering roughly 600 HLA-typed donors comprised approximately 300 gigabases of sequencing data and around 80 million unique TCR sequences. A later analysis re-analyzed previously published TCR beta repertoires from roughly 600 donors and added high-resolution HLA genotyping to study TCR occurrence patterns. To decide whether each TCR beta V gene segment behaved as functional or pseudogenic, an earlier analysis of 587 of the donors relied on high-throughput TCR beta sequencing. Of the roughly 420 genotyped donors, approximately 80% were placed in the genetic ancestry cluster associated with self-reported Caucasian donors. To predict cytomegalovirus infection status, the study brought together high-throughput TCR immunosequencing, statistical association of individual TCRs with disease status, and machine learning. Five DR-DQ haplotypes were handled as single units for association and clustering, since linkage in the cohort was strong. Besides the first cohort of more than 650 subjects, a separate validation cohort made up of around 120 different subjects was used. On average, roughly 250,000 unique TCR beta nucleotide sequences were sequenced per donor among 300 to 500 genotyped donors of the cohort, with 15% to 20% of those sequences being non-productive. Rather than drawing on any new phenotypic data, the later analysis identified candidate immune exposures from TCR beta sequences and the way those sequences occurred across donors. Alongside the repertoire data, information on donor age, sex, ethnicity and CMV serostatus was compiled. Class I and class II HLA loci were covered by the typing at four-digit resolution. The study used immunosequencing to profile the T cell repertoires of several hundred subjects and linked those repertoires to cytomegalovirus serostatus. A later genetic analysis took genome-wide SNP genotypes for 398 of the 666 donors and used that subset as a discovery cohort. Typing coverage differed by locus: A, B, C, DRB1 and DQB1 were typed in about 620-640 donors, DQA1 in roughly 500, DPA1 in approximately 610, and DPB1 in around 440. General conclusions and limits of the study: The only immune exposure information available for the cohort was CMV serostatus. V-gene and J-gene trimming of TCR beta chains was associated with a missense DCLRE1C variant in a later genetic analysis, and the association was replicated in an independent cohort. It was suggested by the authors that the approach could potentially be generalized to other disease states and immunological phenotypes. In vitro tests confirmed that a few of the cytomegalovirus-associated TCR beta chains recognize cytomegalovirus antigens. The presence/absence analyses assumed that sequencing depth was roughly uniform across donors, and that assumption may not be true. Some IMGT-functional V segments, including TRBV6-2 and TRBV6-3, could not be distinguished by the 87-base-pair reads and were therefore excluded. A total of 164 TCR beta chains were listed by the study as associated with cytomegalovirus. In a later analysis, most CMV-associated TCR beta chains were found to appear HLA-restricted, with HLA associations seemingly driven largely by CMV exposure. Strong co-occurrence of HLA alleles, especially DR and DQ, made assigning TCR associations to individual alleles difficult. Because HLA typing was missing for some donors at each locus, association tests included only the typed subset. Most TCR sequences were seen in very few donors, while some public TCRs were found in many individuals. A cluster of highly shared sequence variants was judged likely to represent a technical artifact of the sequencing pipeline. A later analysis reported that several top co-occurrence clusters appeared linked to parvovirus B19, influenza, CMV and Epstein-Barr virus. Because counts were too low, about 18 rarely observed V segments, including chromosome 9 orphons, were excluded from the earlier analysis of 587 of the donors. In both the original and validation cohorts, the classifier was reported to diagnose cytomegalovirus status with high specificity and sensitivity. An earlier analysis of approximately 540 of the donors showed that most TCR beta V segments appeared in productive rearrangements either about 87% or about 30% of the time, which broadly matched IMGT annotations. A later analysis associated around 16,000 TCR beta sequences with specific HLA alleles at a false discovery rate of 0.05. Linkage disequilibrium might explain the correlated functional status among segregating V segments, but an unknown experimental factor could not be excluded. According to a later analysis, TCR association rates differed among HLA loci, with DRB1 alleles showing the most associated TCRs and HLA-C alleles showing the fewest. A further reported finding was that TCR beta sequences accurately predicted the HLA-A and HLA-B alleles for most subjects in the first cohort. In a later analysis, HLA-associated TCR beta chains were found to be more clonally expanded and to have lower generation probabilities than equally common non-associated chains. According to a later genetic analysis, donors in an Asian-associated ancestry cluster had fewer N-insertions in productive TCRs than the approximately 670-donor mean. In this cohort, only TCR beta chains were sequenced, and detectable features were limited by the absence of alpha or paired-chain data.

The cohort consisted of more than 650 healthy bone marrow donors. All cohort members were sampled while nominally healthy, although unrecorded immune exposures were likely present. The donor tested CMV seronegative and was one of the 352 seronegative cohort members. A peripheral blood sample was collected from each donor, and TCR beta sequencing was performed on peripheral blood mononuclear cells. Genomic DNA was extracted from the blood cell samples with the Qiagen DNeasy Blood Extraction Kit. The library was generated by the immunoSEQ multiplex PCR assay. The multiplex PCR relied on a mix of 60 forward primers for TCR Vbeta segments and 13 reverse primers for TCR Jbeta segments. Amplification of the CDR3 region of rearranged TCR beta genes was performed with a multiplex PCR assay on genomic DNA. Amplified TCR beta libraries were sequenced as 87-base-pair reads on the Illumina HiSeq System. The authors' pipeline ran thus. Across the 670 or so repertoires, a later analysis counted some 80 million unique TCR beta chains, around 11 million of which were shared by at least two donors. Raw reads were error-corrected and collapsed into unique sequences with a nearest-neighbor algorithm that merged closely related sequences to remove PCR and sequencing errors. To assign V, D and J gene segments, CDR3 sequences were aligned to IMGT reference sequences. Each retained sequence needed at least a six-nucleotide match to both a V gene segment and a J gene segment. A rearrangement was called productive if the CDR3 had no stop codons and remained in frame with V and J, and every other rearrangement was called non-productive. Following IMGT convention, CDR3 was defined as the stretch from the second conserved V-encoded cysteine to the conserved J-encoded phenylalanine. In an earlier analysis of more than 550 of the donors, sequences lacking an unambiguous match to a single V gene segment were excluded. An earlier analysis of a few hundred of the donors called V segments functional above 56.7% productive rearrangements and segregating when the between-donor standard deviation exceeded 5%. A statistical classification framework was developed to diagnose cytomegalovirus status using the catalog of TCR beta chain sequences. In a later analysis, TCR nucleotide sequences were compared against IMGT/GENE-DB human TR gene sequences so that V and J genes could be assigned. In a later analysis, CDR3 sequences and most-parsimonious VDJ recombination scenarios were assigned using the TCRdist pipeline. In a later analysis, each TCR beta chain was defined by its CDR3 amino acid sequence together with its V-gene family, and reads without a unique V-gene family were excluded. In a later analysis, fewer than 650 highly shared, low-generation-probability nucleotide sequences were removed to address suspected cross-contamination and a sequencing artifact. A later analysis calculated a clonal expansion index for each public chain from normalized within-repertoire ranks of inferred template counts. Generation probabilities in a later analysis came from a VDJ recombination model fitted to out-of-frame rearrangements, and those results were checked against IGoR. In a later analysis, hypergeometric tests were used to score TCR-TCR, TCR-HLA and TCR-CMV co-occurrence, with a repertoire-size bias correction applied to TCR pairs. To estimate false discovery rates, a later analysis permuted the HLA or CMV assignments 20 times. In a later analysis, co-occurring TCRs were grouped using DBSCAN, with TCRdist sequence similarity added in when clustering inside HLA-allele-positive subsets. Co-occurrence clustering excluded repertoires with fewer than 30,000 or more than 120,000 public chains, plus five with anomalous nucleotide sharing. The clones in this table, taken by TCRdb from immuneACCESS, are in-frame only. Not every clone is retained; where verified, under half of the shortfall comes from an unresolved V gene, and the cause of the rest is unknown. V and J calls and clone size are those listed in that table; D and trimming were worked out from the DNA. For this sample the table gives about 88,000 clones, of which 80% to 90% were detected only once. The top ten hold 2.3% of the sample.

CDR1 and CDR2 (SGHTS, YDEGEE) derive from the germline V gene. Trimming at the junction amounts to 3 bases on V and 10 bases on J, and the germline ends lie 19 bases apart. The cysteine opens and the phenylalanine closes a CDR3 of 15 amino acids. The only DNA kept is the CDR3, 45 bases in frame from the first base. As concerns this clone: Its cognate antigen has yet to be identified. No much larger clone exists at a distance of one base, and base qualities are not known.

This clonotype was sampled from a young man in good health and CMV-seronegative. Sequencing was done on a sample of PBMCs. The V gene is TRBV5-8 and the J gene is TRBJ2-2; no D gene is confidently identified. The DNA sequence is TGTGCCAGCAGCTCAGCGACCGGCCCACCCGCGGAGCTGTTTTTT. Its protein product is CASSSATGPPAELFF. With the rest looked up from the reference TRBV5-8 and TRBJ2-2 genes rather than sequenced, the full variable domain is EAGVTQSPTHLIKTRGQQATLRCSPISGHTSVYWYQQALGLGLQFLLWYDEGEERNRGNFPPRFSGRQFPNYSSELNVNALELEDSALYLCASSSATGPPAELFFGEGSRLTVL.